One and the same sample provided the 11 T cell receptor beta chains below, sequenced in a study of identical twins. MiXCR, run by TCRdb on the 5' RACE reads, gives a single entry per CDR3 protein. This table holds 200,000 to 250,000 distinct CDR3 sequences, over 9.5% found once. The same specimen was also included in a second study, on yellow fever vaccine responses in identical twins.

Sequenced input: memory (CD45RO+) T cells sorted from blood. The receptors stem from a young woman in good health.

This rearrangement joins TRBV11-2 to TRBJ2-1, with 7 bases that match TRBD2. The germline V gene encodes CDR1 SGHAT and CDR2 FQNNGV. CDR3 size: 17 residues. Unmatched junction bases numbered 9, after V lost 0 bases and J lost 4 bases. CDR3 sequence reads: CASSLERRLAFYNEQFF. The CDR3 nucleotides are TGTGCCAGCAGCTTAGAGAGGAGACTAGCCTTTTACAATGAGCAGTTCTTC.

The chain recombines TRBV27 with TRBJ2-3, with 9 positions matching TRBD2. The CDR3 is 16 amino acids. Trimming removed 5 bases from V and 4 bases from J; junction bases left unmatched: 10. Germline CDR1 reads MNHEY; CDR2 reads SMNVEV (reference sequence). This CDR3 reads CASSNVAGVLADTQYF. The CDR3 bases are TGTGCCAGCAGTAACGTAGCGGGAGTCCTCGCAGATACGCAGTATTTT.

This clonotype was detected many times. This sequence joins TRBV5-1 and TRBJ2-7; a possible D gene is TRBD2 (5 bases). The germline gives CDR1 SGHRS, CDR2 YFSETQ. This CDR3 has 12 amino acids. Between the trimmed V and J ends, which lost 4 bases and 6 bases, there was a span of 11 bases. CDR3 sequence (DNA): TGCGCCAGCAGCACATCTAGCACCGAGCAGTACTTC. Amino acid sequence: CASSTSSTEQYF.

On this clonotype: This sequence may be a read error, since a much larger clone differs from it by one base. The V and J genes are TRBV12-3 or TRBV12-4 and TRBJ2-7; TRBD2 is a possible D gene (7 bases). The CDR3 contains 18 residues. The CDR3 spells CACSLRGRATNRAYEQYF. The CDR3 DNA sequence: TGTGCCTGCAGTTTAAGGGGGAGGGCGACAAATCGAGCCTACGAGCAGTACTTC.

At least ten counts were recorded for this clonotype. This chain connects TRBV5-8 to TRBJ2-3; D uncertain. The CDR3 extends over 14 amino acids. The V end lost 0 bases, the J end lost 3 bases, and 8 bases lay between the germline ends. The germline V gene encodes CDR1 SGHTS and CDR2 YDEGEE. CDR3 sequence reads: CASSLGPGTDTQYF. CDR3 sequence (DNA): TGTGCCAGCAGCTTGGGGCCCGGGACAGATACGCAGTATTTT. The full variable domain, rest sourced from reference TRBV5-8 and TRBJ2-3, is EAGVTQSPTHLIKTRGQQATLRCSPISGHTSVYWYQQALGLGLQFLLWYDEGEERNRGNFPPRFSGRQFPNYSSELNVNALELEDSALYLCASSLGPGTDTQYFGPGTRLTVL.

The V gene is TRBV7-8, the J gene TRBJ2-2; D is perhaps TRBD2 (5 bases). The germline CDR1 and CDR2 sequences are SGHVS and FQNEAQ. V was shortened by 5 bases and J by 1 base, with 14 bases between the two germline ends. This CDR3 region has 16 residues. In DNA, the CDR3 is TGTGCCAGCAGCCTTGGGGTAGCGTGGAACACCGGGGAGCTGTTTTTT. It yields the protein CASSLGVAWNTGELFF.

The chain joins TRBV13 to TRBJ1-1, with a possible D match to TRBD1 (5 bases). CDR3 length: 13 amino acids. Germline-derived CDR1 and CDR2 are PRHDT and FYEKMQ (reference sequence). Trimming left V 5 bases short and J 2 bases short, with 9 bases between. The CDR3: CASSGAFNTEAFF. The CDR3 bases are TGTGCCAGCAGCGGGGCTTTCAACACTGAAGCTTTCTTT.

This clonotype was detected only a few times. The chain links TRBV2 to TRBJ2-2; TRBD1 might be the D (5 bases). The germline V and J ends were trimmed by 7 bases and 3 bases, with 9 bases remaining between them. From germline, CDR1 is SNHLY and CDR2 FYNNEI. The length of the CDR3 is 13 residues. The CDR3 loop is CASIRVYTGELFF. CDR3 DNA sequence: TGTGCCAGCATCAGGGTGTACACCGGGGAGCTGTTTTTT.

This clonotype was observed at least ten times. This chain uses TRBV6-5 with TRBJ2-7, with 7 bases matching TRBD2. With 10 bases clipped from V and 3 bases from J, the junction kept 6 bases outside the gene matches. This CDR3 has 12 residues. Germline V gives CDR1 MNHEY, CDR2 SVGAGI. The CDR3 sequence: CATTAGFYEQYF. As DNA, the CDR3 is TGTGCCACCACAGCGGGATTCTACGAGCAGTACTTC.

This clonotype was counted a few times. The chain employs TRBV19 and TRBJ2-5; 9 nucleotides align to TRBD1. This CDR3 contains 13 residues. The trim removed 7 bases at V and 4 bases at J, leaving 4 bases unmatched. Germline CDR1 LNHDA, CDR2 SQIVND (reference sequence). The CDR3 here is CASTDRGRETQYF. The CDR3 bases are TGTGCCAGTACGGACAGGGGAAGAGAGACCCAGTACTTC.

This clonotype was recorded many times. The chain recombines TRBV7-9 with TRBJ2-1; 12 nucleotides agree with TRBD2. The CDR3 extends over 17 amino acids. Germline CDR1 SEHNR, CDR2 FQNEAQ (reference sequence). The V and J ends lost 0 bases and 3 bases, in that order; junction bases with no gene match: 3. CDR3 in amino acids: CASSLALAGGIYNEQFF. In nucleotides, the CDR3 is TGTGCCAGCAGCTTAGCGCTAGCGGGGGGGATCTACAATGAGCAGTTCTTC.